This entry describes one T cell receptor beta chain. The sample is drawn from a study of blood T cell repertoires in COVID-19. Study summary: Some COVID-19 samples were acute and others convalescent; all came from the United States, Italy and Spain.

Germline loops: CDR1 LNHDA, CDR2 SQIVND (reference sequence). V was cut by 2 bases and J by 5 bases, with 18 bases left in between. The CDR3 length is 16 residues. Study processing details: Reference gene primer amplification in the assay estimated nucleated cell counts. The method was immunoSEQ multiplex PCR; TCRdb's version includes in-frame clones alone and lacks a portion of them. From that table come the V and J calls and clone size; the DNA was used to work out D and trimming. The table lists hundreds of thousands of clones, roughly 82% of them singletons, with roughly 4.9% in the top ten. This TCR was sampled from a woman older than 75 with active or convalescent COVID-19. Sequencing was done on a sample of peripheral blood. The rearrangement joins TRBV19 to TRBJ1-1; a weak D match, TRBD1 (6 bases). The CDR3 DNA reads as TGTGCCAGTAGTATATCCCCCTCCAGGGGCAGGACTGAAGCTTTCTTT. This codes for CASSISPSRGRTEAFF.